This T cell receptor (beta chain) was captured in a study of beta chain features in type 1 diabetes (dated by TCRdb to 2017 to 2018). Concerning the study at large: Mean age, gender distribution, total cell number and subset yield did not differ between patients and healthy donors. The study compared the TCRB repertoires of sorted circulating CD4+ T cell subsets in recently diagnosed type 1 diabetes patients with those in matched healthy donors. A total of roughly 99,000,000 sorted cells were examined across all samples, and the number of cells per subset was strongly correlated with RNA yield. Naive and central memory subsets were obtained from all 30 or so donors, but regulatory and stem cell-like memory subsets were isolated from only 8 patients and 8 healthy donors.

This clone was observed a few times. The clone's antigen remains unknown. One base away there is no much larger clone; base qualities are not given. Each donor gave one peripheral blood draw, averaging approximately 110 mL, which was collected into heparinised tubes. Using a panel that included CD45RO, CCR7, CD25, CD127, CD95 and CD27, naive, central memory, regulatory and stem cell-like memory CD4+ T cells were sorted on a BD FACSAria II. Every sorted population had a purity above 95%. Right away, PBMCs were isolated by Lymphoprep density gradient centrifugation and were stained directly, with no culture step. To minimize batch effects, samples were stained and sorted in pairs, one healthy donor with one patient per experiment. All of the isolated RNA was reverse transcribed with the High Capacity cDNA Reverse Transcription Kit, so expressed TCRB transcripts were sequenced. Deep immunoSEQ sequencing was performed on naive, central memory and regulatory T cell samples, with an average of roughly 3.6 million total reads per sample. After sorted cells were lysed in RLT buffer, RNA was extracted with DNase-treated RNeasy Micro or Mini kits, with the choice depending on cell number. To prevent cross-contamination, every cell subset was processed on its own, while patient and healthy donor samples were processed together. The immunoSEQ multiplex PCR was used to amplify TCRB sequences from cDNA, generating 87-bp fragments that spanned the CDR3 region. Amplicons were sequenced on the Illumina HiSeq platform. The source study handled its data this way. Synthetic template baselines were used to correct PCR bias computationally, reads within Hamming distance 2 were collapsed, and singletons that could not be merged were discarded. By aligning reads against IMGT, V, D and J genes, CDR3 length, and insertions or deletions at six rearrangement sites were assigned. Clonotype counts were normalized to sorted cell number within each subset before computing true diversity and Gini coefficients with the tcR R package. The overlap coefficient, calculated on TCRB nucleotide sequences, was used to measure repertoire sharing. Out-of-frame TCRB sequences from naive cells were analyzed as a proxy for the pre-selection repertoire. Sourced from immuneACCESS, this table was stored by TCRdb with only in-frame sequences that have V and J called. A share of the clones is absent; for the studies checked, an unresolved V gene accounts for under half, and the remainder has no known explanation. V and J calls and clone size follow that table, whereas D and trimming were derived from the DNA. Counted in this sample were about 650,000 clones; 9.5% to 15% of them appeared once. Around 0.12% of the sample belongs to the ten largest clones.

General conclusions and limits of the study: The naive, central memory and regulatory TCRB repertoires appeared to resemble one another more closely among patients than among healthy donors. Sequencing cDNA rather than genomic DNA could over-represent highly expressing activated cells, although activation and CD3 levels did not differ between groups. Only small numbers of individuals were included in the HLA sub-analyses, which left unresolved whether HLA type had any influence on TCRB rearrangement. PCR may preferentially amplify shorter templates, but because patient and control samples were amplified and corrected together, any resulting skew would affect both groups equally. Patients with type 1 diabetes made fewer insertions and deleted more nucleotides at VDJ recombination sites, implying thymic rearrangement abnormalities. In all four CD4+ subsets, TCRB CDR3 length was moderately but significantly shorter in type 1 diabetes patients.

Reading the germline V gene (reference sequence) gives CDR1 DFQATT and CDR2 SNEGSKA. The CDR3 runs 11 residues from the cysteine to the phenylalanine. The DNA shown is the 33-base CDR3, in frame from base 1. V is clipped by 7 bases and J by 4 bases, and the sequence between their germline boundaries is 10 bases long. Sequencing used naive CD4+ T cells from blood. Explained via the paper, the cell subset or site label denotes: true naive CD4+ T cells. The chain joins TRBV20-1 to TRBJ1-2, with no confidently assigned D gene. The clonotype comes from a man aged 30 to 39 with type 1 diabetes. The CDR3 corresponds to CSGGSGYGYTF. The DNA is as follows: TGCAGTGGAGGGAGTGGCTATGGCTACACCTTC.